A single sample gave rise to the 23 T cell receptor beta chains below, sequenced in a study of spatial heterogeneity in lung cancer. Each CDR3 protein is one row after TCRdb ran MiXCR on the 5' RACE reads. The table lists about 50,000 distinct CDR3 sequences, less than 8.5% of them singletons, with approximately 13% in the top ten. Time point specified: sample taken at primary tumor resection. Sequencing was performed on whole RNA extracted from tumor and nontumor lung tissue, or from frozen PBMC, and the material was left unsorted. The specimen comprised PBMCs, sampled at surgery. These receptors originate from a female donor with early-stage non-small cell lung cancer.

V gene TRBV7-2 combines with J gene TRBJ2-7, with 12 bases lining up with TRBD1. V trimming: 1 base; J trimming: 7 bases; junction bases outside the gene matches: 5. Germline lookup yields CDR1 SGHTA and CDR2 FQGNSA. CDR3 length equals 15 residues. The DNA for the CDR3 is TGTGCCAGCAGCTTAGAGGGACAGGGGGCAGAGGAGCAGTACTTC. Its translation is CASSLEGQGAEEQYF.

A few counts support this clonotype. The chain joins TRBV6-1 to TRBJ1-6; D is uncertain. Germline loops: CDR1 MNHNS, CDR2 SASEGT. This CDR3 spans 17 amino acids. V lost 0 bases and J 2 bases, leaving 11 bases between the germline ends. The DNA of the CDR3 is TGTGCCAGCAGTGAAGCGGGGTGGGGTACCTATAATTCACCCCTCCACTTT. It translates to CASSEAGWGTYNSPLHF.

The chain recombines TRBV7-2 with TRBJ2-2, with D possibly being TRBD1 (5 bases). Germline V CDR1 and CDR2: SGHTA, FQGNSA. The CDR3 has 14 residues. The V end lost 1 base, the J end lost 6 bases, and 9 bases lay between the germline ends. The CDR3 nucleotides read TGTGCCAGCAGCTTAGATCCCAGGGCCGGGGAGCTGTTTTTT. Translated: CASSLDPRAGELFF.

This clonotype was seen at least ten times. This chain joins TRBV7-9 and TRBJ2-1; perhaps TRBD2 as D (6 bases). Germline V gives CDR1 SEHNR, CDR2 FQNEAQ (reference sequence). V was clipped by 5 bases and J by 7 bases, with 12 bases between them. This CDR3 is 13 amino acids long. This CDR3 reads CASSQPGVNEQFF. The DNA of the CDR3 is TGTGCCAGCAGCCAGCCGGGGGTTAATGAGCAGTTCTTC.

This clonotype was seen only a few times. The chain is built from TRBV29-1 and TRBJ1-1; a weak D match, TRBD1 (6 bases). The CDR3 covers 14 residues. CDR1 is SQVTM, CDR2 ANQGSEA, per germline. Trimming pared 4 bases from V and 1 base from J, leaving 13 bases between. The CDR3 loop reads CSVGRGSRNTEAFF. As DNA, the CDR3 is TGCAGCGTTGGCAGGGGTTCGAGGAACACTGAAGCTTTCTTT.

The CDR3 DNA reads TGTGCCAGTAGTATTGGCGGTTCCGGGGAGCTGTTTTTT. Protein product: CASSIGGSGELFF. This rearrangement joins TRBV19 to TRBJ2-2; D gene ambiguous. Trimming left V 3 bases short and J 6 bases short, with 8 bases between. The CDR3 length is 13 residues. The germline V gene encodes CDR1 LNHDA and CDR2 SQIVND (reference sequence).

The chain recombines TRBV24-1 with TRBJ2-2; D possibly corresponds to TRBD1 (7 bases). V gave up 1 base and J gave up 4 bases, with 12 bases separating them. The CDR3 has 16 residues. CDR1 KGHDR and CDR2 SFDVKD come from the germline V gene. CDR3 loop: CATSDFGGGATGELFF. For the CDR3, the DNA is TGTGCCACCAGTGATTTTGGAGGGGGCGCCACCGGGGAGCTGTTTTTT.

This clonotype was recorded a few times. This chain uses TRBV11-1 with TRBJ2-5; 8 nucleotides line up with TRBD1. Unmatched junction bases numbered 4, after V lost 4 bases and J lost 3 bases. This CDR3 is built from 14 residues. Germline V gene data show CDR1 as SGHAT and CDR2 as FQDESV (reference sequence). The CDR3, as DNA: TGTGCCAGCAGCTCAGGACAGGGTAAAGAGACCCAGTACTTC. Protein product: CASSSGQGKETQYF.

The CDR3 spells CASSSHRGLEAFF. The CDR3 region has the DNA TGTGCCAGTAGTTCGCACAGGGGTCTTGAAGCTTTCTTT. The chain uses TRBV19 and TRBJ1-1; 7 bases fit TRBD1. CDR3 size: 13 residues. V lost 5 bases to trimming and J lost 7 bases; unmatched junction nucleotides: 7. Germline CDR1 reads LNHDA; CDR2 reads SQIVND (reference sequence).

In its sample, this clonotype was seen many times. The chain employs TRBV27 and TRBJ2-1; TRBD2 aligns across 10 bases. This CDR3 is built from 16 residues. Germline CDR1 MNHEY, CDR2 SMNVEV (reference sequence). After removal of 5 bases from V and 5 bases from J, the junction contained 9 bases not matched to a gene. This chain's CDR3 is CASSPSSGGLNNEQFF. Here the CDR3 DNA reads TGTGCCAGCAGTCCATCTAGCGGGGGCCTAAACAATGAGCAGTTCTTC.

The chain joins TRBV29-1 to TRBJ2-1, with a tentative D call TRBD2 (6 bases). The V end was cut by 4 bases, the J end by 4 bases, with 17 bases between. Germline CDR1 SQVTM, CDR2 ANQGSEA. The CDR3 has 15 amino acids. This chain's CDR3 is CSVVKGPEGYNEQFF. In nucleotides, the CDR3 is TGCAGCGTTGTTAAGGGCCCGGAGGGGTACAATGAGCAGTTCTTC.

CDR3 in DNA: TGTGCCAGGGTAATTGGAGAAAGTCAGCCCCAGCATTTT. Protein sequence: CARVIGESQPQHF. The chain joins TRBV19 to TRBJ1-5; unclear D gene. The V gene's germline CDR1 is LNHDA and CDR2 SQIVND (reference sequence). The CDR3 extends over 13 amino acids. V dropped 9 bases and J dropped 6 bases, with 15 bases sitting between them.

This rearrangement joins TRBV7-6 to TRBJ2-5; no clear D. The V gene lost 1 base and the J gene lost 3 bases, with 3 bases spanning the gap. This CDR3 contains 12 residues. The germline CDR1 and CDR2 sequences are SGHVS and FNYEAQ. CDR3 in DNA: TGTGCCAGCAGCTTAGGGAAAGAGACCCAGTACTTC. It is translated as CASSLGKETQYF.

This clonotype turned up a few times. The genes are TRBV28 and TRBJ2-7, with TRBD2 identical over 14 bases. V was clipped by 3 bases and J by 4 bases; unmatched bases: 2. Germline V gene data show CDR1 as MDHEN and CDR2 as SYDVKM. The CDR3 runs to 15 residues. The DNA of the CDR3 is TGTGCCAGCAGTTTGACTAGCGGGGGGGAGTACGAGCAGTACTTC. It yields the protein CASSLTSGGEYEQYF.

V and J are TRBV20-1 and TRBJ2-5; 9 bases fit TRBD1. The CDR3 runs to 13 residues. In germline, CDR1 is DFQATT, CDR2 SNEGSKA (reference sequence). V shed 3 bases, J shed 4 bases, and the junction held 3 bases outside the gene matches. CDR3 protein: CSASRDRAETQYF. In DNA, the CDR3 is TGCAGTGCTAGTAGGGACAGGGCAGAGACCCAGTACTTC.

This clonotype has a count of ten or more. The V call is TRBV6-6, the J call TRBJ1-1; D might be TRBD1 (6 bases). V was trimmed by 9 bases and J by 0 bases, leaving 11 bases between them. Germline CDR1 is MNHNY and CDR2 is SVGAGI (reference sequence). The CDR3 runs to 13 residues. The CDR3 spells CASEGGVNTEAFF. CDR3 sequence (DNA): TGTGCCAGTGAGGGGGGGGTGAACACTGAAGCTTTCTTT.

There are many counts of this clonotype. V and J are TRBV4-1 and TRBJ2-3; TRBD2 matches 12 bases. V lost 8 bases, J lost 11 bases, and 8 bases stayed unmatched. The CDR3 loop spans 13 amino acids. Looked up from germline, CDR1 is MGHRA and CDR2 is YSYEKL. The CDR3 is CASRQLAGGWQYF. The CDR3 DNA is TGCGCCAGCCGACAACTAGCGGGGGGATGGCAGTATTTT.

This clonotype was detected ten times or more. This chain uses TRBV27 with TRBJ2-1, with 7 bases lining up with TRBD1. This CDR3 is 15 amino acids long. V was clipped by 3 bases and J by 9 bases; unmatched bases: 11. Germline CDR1 and CDR2: MNHEY and SMNVEV (reference sequence). CDR3 in amino acids: CASSFVYRGGGEQFF. The CDR3 region has the DNA TGTGCCAGCAGTTTTGTCTACAGGGGTGGGGGTGAGCAGTTCTTC.

The table lists this clonotype with a few counts. This rearrangement joins TRBV6-1 to TRBJ1-2, with D maybe TRBD1 (5 bases). Germline V CDR1 and CDR2: MNHNS, SASEGT. The CDR3 has 13 amino acids. V was pared by 6 bases and J by 3 bases, with 11 bases between. The CDR3 sequence is CASRQDAYYGYTF. The CDR3 DNA reads as TGTGCCAGCAGACAGGACGCCTACTATGGCTACACCTTC.

Only a few counts were recorded for this clonotype. The rearrangement links TRBV10-2 to TRBJ2-7, with TRBD2 matching over 9 bases. J lost 2 bases, V lost 3 bases, and 11 bases had no gene match. The CDR3 contains 17 residues. In germline, CDR1 is WSHSY, CDR2 SAAADI. This chain's CDR3 is CASSDRGGGARTYEQYF. The DNA of the CDR3 is TGCGCCAGCAGTGACAGGGGCGGGGGGGCCAGGACCTACGAGCAGTACTTC.

This chain connects TRBV10-3 to TRBJ1-1; no clear D gene. Trimming stripped 0 bases from V and 5 bases from J, with 4 bases between. The CDR3 runs to 12 residues. CDR1 is ENHRY, CDR2 SYGVKD, per germline. The CDR3 nucleotides read TGTGCCATCAGTGAGTCGAGGACTGAAGCTTTCTTT. It is translated as CAISESRTEAFF.

The rearrangement joins TRBV9 to TRBJ2-3; 8 nucleotides line up with TRBD1. The V and J ends lost 3 bases and 6 bases, in that order; junction bases with no gene match: 15. In germline, CDR1 is SGDLS, CDR2 YYNGEE. The CDR3 has 17 residues. CDR3 bases: TGTGCCAGCAGCGCTAGAGGCCGGGACAGGTCCCAGGATACGCAGTATTTT. Translated: CASSARGRDRSQDTQYF.

The J gene is TRBJ1-1, the V gene TRBV6-2 or TRBV6-3; the D gene is possibly TRBD1 (5 bases). The CDR3 runs to 13 residues. Germline CDR1 and CDR2: MNHEY and SVGEGT. V lost 6 bases and J 7 bases, leaving 15 bases between the germline ends. The CDR3 DNA sequence: TGTGCCAGCAGACCCCCCGGGGGGGGTGAAGCTTTCTTT. Encoded protein: CASRPPGGGEAFF.